A single T cell receptor (beta chain) is shown here with its context. Its antigen is still unknown. After re-calling the 5' RACE reads, TCRdb lists one entry per CDR3 protein, DNA absent. The listing contains about 330,000 distinct CDR3 sequences. These data belong to a study of monozygotic twins with inflammatory bowel disease. Study-wide points: Healthy co-twins exceeded IBD patients in TCRbeta diversity as measured by inverse Simpson. Twin pairs that were concordant did not differ from discordant pairs in repertoire similarity, possibly from limited power.

The sequence came from a human donor with ulcerative colitis or Crohn's disease, or a healthy co-twin of an affected twin (not recorded which). The sample comprised blood.

The CDR3 reads CASSITGTVDTQYF. V gene TRBV11-2 combines with J gene TRBJ2-3; TCRdb picks TRBD1, but there is no DNA to check that call. CDR3 length equals 14 residues. The V gene's germline CDR1 is SGHAT and CDR2 FQNNGV.